This TCR beta chain was identified in a study of blood T cell repertoires in COVID-19. The V gene end was trimmed by 3 bases and the J gene end by 5 bases; junction bases not matched to a gene: 3. Germline lookup yields CDR1 SGHRS and CDR2 YFSETQ. The CDR3 has 14 amino acids. Some clones are missing from TCRdb's copy, which holds only in-frame ones; the method was immunoSEQ multiplex PCR. The sample yields a few hundred thousand clones, approximately 88% seen once. V and J are TRBV5-1 and TRBJ1-4, with 8 bases identical to TRBD1. Sequencing was performed on peripheral blood. This receptor was identified in a woman aged 25 to 39 with COVID-19, enrolled during active disease. CDR3 bases: TGCGCCAGCAGCTCGACAGGGGAGAATGAAAAACTGTTTTTT. Encoded protein: CASSSTGENEKLFF.